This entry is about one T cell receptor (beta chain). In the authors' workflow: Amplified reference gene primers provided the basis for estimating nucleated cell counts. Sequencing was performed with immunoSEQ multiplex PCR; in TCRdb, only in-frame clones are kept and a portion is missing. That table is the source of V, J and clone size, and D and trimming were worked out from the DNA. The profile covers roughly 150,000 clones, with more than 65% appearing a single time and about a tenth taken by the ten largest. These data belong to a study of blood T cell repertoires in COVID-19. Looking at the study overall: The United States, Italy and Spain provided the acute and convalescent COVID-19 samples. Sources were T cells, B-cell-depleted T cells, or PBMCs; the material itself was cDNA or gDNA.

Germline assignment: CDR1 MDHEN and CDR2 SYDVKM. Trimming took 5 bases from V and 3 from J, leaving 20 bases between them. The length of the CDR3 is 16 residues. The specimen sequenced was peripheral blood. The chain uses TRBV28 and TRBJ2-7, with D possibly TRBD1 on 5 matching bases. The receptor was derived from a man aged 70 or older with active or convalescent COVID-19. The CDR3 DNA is TGTGCCAGCAGTCCTAGTCGACAGACCCCTGGCTACGAGCAGTACTTC. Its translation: CASSPSRQTPGYEQYF.